This T cell receptor beta chain was identified during a study of identical twins. Findings and caveats of the study: Compared with unrelated sharing, twin-shared out-of-frame alpha sequences had more low-probability sequences. Insertion counts were lower in abundant cord blood beta clonotypes, a trend that memory repertoires did not show.

This clonotype was counted ten times or more. Its matching antigen is unknown. Every donor was a healthy Caucasian. TCRdb re-analysed the 5' RACE reads in MiXCR, keeping a single row per CDR3 protein. The table lists about 280,000 distinct CDR3 sequences, more than 6.5% of them singletons, with approximately 2% in the top ten. The same data also contributed to another study, on yellow fever vaccine responses in identical twins. That work adds: Twins reportedly mounted vaccine T cell responses that seemed partly convergent, partly personalized.

The origin of this receptor is a woman between 18 and 29 years old in good health. Source material: memory (CD45RO+) T cells sorted from blood.

DNA of the CDR3: TGTGCCAGCAGCTTAGTAAATAAGGAAGCTTTCTTT. Translating gives CASSLVNKEAFF. The chain links TRBV11-2 to TRBJ1-1; D ambiguous. V was cut by 1 base and J by 8 bases, with 8 bases left in between. Germline V gene lookup returns CDR1 SGHAT and CDR2 FQNNGV. The CDR3 spans 12 residues.